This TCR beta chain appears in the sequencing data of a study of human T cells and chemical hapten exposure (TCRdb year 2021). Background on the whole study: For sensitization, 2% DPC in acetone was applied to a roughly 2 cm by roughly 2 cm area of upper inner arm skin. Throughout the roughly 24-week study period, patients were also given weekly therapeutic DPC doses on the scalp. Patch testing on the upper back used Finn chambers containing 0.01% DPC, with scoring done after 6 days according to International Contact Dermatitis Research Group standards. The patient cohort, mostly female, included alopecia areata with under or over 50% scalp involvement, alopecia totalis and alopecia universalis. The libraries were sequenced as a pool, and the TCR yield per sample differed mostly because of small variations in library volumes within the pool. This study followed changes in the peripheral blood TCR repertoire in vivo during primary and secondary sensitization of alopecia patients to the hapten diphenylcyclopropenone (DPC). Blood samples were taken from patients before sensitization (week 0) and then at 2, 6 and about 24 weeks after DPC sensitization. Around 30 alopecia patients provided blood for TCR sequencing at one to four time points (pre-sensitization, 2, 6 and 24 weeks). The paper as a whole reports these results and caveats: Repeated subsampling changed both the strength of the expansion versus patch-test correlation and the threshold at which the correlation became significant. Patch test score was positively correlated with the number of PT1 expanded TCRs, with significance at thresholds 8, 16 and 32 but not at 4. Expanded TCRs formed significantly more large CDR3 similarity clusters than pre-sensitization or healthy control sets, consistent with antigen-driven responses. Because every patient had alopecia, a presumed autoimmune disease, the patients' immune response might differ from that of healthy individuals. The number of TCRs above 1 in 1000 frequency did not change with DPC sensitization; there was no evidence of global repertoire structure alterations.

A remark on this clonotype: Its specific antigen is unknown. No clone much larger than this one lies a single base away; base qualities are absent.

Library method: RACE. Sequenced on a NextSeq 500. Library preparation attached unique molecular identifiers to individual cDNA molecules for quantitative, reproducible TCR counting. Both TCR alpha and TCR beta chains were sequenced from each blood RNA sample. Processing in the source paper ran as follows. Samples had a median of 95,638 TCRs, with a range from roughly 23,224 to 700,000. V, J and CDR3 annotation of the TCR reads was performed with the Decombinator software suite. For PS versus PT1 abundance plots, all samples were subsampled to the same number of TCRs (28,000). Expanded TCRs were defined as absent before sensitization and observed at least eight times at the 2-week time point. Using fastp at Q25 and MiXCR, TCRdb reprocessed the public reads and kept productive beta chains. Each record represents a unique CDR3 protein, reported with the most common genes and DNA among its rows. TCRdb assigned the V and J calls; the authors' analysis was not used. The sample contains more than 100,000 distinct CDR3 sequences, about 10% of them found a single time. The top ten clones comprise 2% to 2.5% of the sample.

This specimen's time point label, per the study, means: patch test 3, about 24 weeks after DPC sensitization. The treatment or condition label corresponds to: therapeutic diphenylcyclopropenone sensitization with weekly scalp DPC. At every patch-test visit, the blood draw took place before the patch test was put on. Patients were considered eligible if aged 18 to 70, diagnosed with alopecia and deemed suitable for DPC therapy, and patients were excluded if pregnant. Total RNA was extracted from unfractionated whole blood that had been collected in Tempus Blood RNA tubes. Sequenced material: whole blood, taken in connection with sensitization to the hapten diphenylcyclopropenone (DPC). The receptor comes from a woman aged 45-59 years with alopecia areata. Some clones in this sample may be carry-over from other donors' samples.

The DNA sequence is TGTGCCAGCAGCCCCATGCAGGGGAGCTATGGCTACACCTTC. This sequence encodes CASSPMQGSYGYTF. This sequence uses TRBV7-2 and TRBJ1-2, with a tentative D gene TRBD1 over 6 matching bases. Sequences SGHTA (CDR1) and FQGNSA (CDR2) are obtained from the germline V gene. The V end loses 5 bases and the J end loses 4 bases, and a stretch of 14 bases separates them. The CDR3, from cysteine to phenylalanine, totals 14 residues. Only CDR3 DNA remains: 42 bases, in frame from the first base.